This T cell receptor (beta chain) was sequenced in a study of cytomegalovirus exposure and HLA in healthy donors. Study-level findings and limits: Cytomegalovirus-associated TCR beta chains were listed, numbering some 180.

As regards this clone: Its antigen is currently unknown.

Primers: 60 Vbeta forward and 13 Jbeta reverse. Assay used: immunoSEQ multiplex PCR; TCRdb lists only in-frame clones, some missing. This sample has under 200,000 clones; roughly 79% occur once, and the top ten carry roughly 2%. Trimming removed 3 bases at V and 8 bases at J, with 20 bases between. The CDR3 length is 16 residues. CDR1 and CDR2 from the germline V gene are SGDLS and YYNGEE. This receptor was taken from a man aged 25 to 40 in good health and CMV-seronegative. The sequencing sample was made of PBMCs. This sequence joins TRBV9 and TRBJ2-2; TRBD1 might be the D (5 bases). CDR3 region: CASSARGGASIGELFF. The DNA for the CDR3 is TGTGCCAGCAGCGCCCGAGGTGGGGCGTCCATTGGGGAGCTGTTTTTT.